These 11 T cell receptor beta chains came from one sample sequenced in a study of shared clonotypes between healthy human individuals. The repertoire was sequenced with immunoSEQ multiplex PCR; TCRdb's copy has only in-frame clones and lacks some. The repertoire holds roughly 300,000 clones, with roughly 84% as singletons. The sequencing sample was made of memory CD8+ T cells sorted from blood. As for subset: CD45RO+ cells pooled with CCR7-negative TemRA cells. Every receptor here comes from a man aged 18 to 29 in good health.

DNA for the CDR3: TGTGCCTGGAGTGTAGCCTGGGAAAAACTGTTTTTT. Its translation: CAWSVAWEKLFF. The V gene is TRBV30, the J gene TRBJ1-4; no clear D gene. V dropped 0 bases and J dropped 8 bases, with 7 bases sitting between them. CDR1 is GTSNPN and CDR2 is SVGIG in the germline V gene (reference sequence). The CDR3 is made up of 12 amino acids.

The chain employs TRBV15 and TRBJ1-5, with D unclear. Germline V gene sequence: CDR1 LNHNV, CDR2 YYDKDF (reference sequence). The CDR3 is 13 residues long. V shed 5 bases and J shed 2 bases, with 7 bases lying between them. The CDR3, as DNA: TGTGCCACCAGCGATTGGCGCAATCAGCCCCAGCATTTT. This encodes CATSDWRNQPQHF.

Concerning this clone: Other DNA sequences of this sample code for an identical CDR3. The chain uses TRBV11-2 and TRBJ2-7; D gene ambiguous. CDR1 and CDR2 (germline): SGHAT, FQNNGV. Trimming cost V 1 base and J 5 bases, with 3 bases left between them. CDR3 length: 11 amino acids. CDR3 residues: CASSLGNEQYF. DNA of the CDR3: TGTGCCAGCAGCTTAGGGAACGAGCAGTACTTC.

The V and J genes are TRBV4-1 and TRBJ2-2; D is ambiguous. Per the germline V gene, CDR1 is MGHRA and CDR2 is YSYEKL. This CDR3 has 13 amino acids. The V end was cut by 8 bases, the J end by 1 base, with 8 bases between. The CDR3 sequence: CASQSENTGELFF. For the CDR3, the DNA is TGCGCCAGCCAATCAGAGAACACCGGGGAGCTGTTTTTT.

The rearrangement uses TRBV19 and TRBJ2-7, with 10 bases that match TRBD2. The CDR3 totals 15 residues. V dropped 2 bases and J dropped 3; count of bases not matched to a gene: 4. The V gene's germline CDR1 is LNHDA and CDR2 SQIVND (reference sequence). The CDR3 sequence: CASSILAGVNYEQYF. In DNA, the CDR3 is TGTGCCAGTAGTATACTAGCGGGAGTCAACTACGAGCAGTACTTC.

This chain connects TRBV4-1 to TRBJ1-1; D uncertain. This CDR3 has 15 amino acids. Trimming pared 4 bases from V and 0 bases from J, leaving 12 bases between. Germline V lookup: CDR1 MGHRA, CDR2 YSYEKL. The CDR3 DNA reads as TGCGCCAGCAGCCCCCGGGGTGGTTTGAACACTGAAGCTTTCTTT. Translated: CASSPRGGLNTEAFF.

The chain recombines TRBV27 with TRBJ1-2; D possibly corresponds to TRBD1 (5 bases). Trimming took off 8 bases at V and 2 bases at J, with 15 bases between the two ends. The germline V gene encodes CDR1 MNHEY and CDR2 SMNVEV (reference sequence). The CDR3 has 14 amino acids. Here the CDR3 reads CASGAQQWNYGYTF. As DNA, the CDR3 is TGTGCCAGCGGGGCCCAGCAATGGAACTATGGCTACACCTTC.

The rearrangement joins TRBV28 to TRBJ1-5, with D tentatively TRBD1 (5 bases). From germline, CDR1 is MDHEN and CDR2 SYDVKM. CDR3 length equals 14 residues. The germline V and J ends were trimmed by 5 bases and 7 bases, with 15 bases remaining between them. The CDR3 loop reads CASSLLGQGQPQHF. The CDR3 DNA is TGTGCCAGCAGTCTCCTGGGGCAAGGGCAGCCCCAGCATTTT.

This chain connects TRBV9 to TRBJ2-5; D unclear. This CDR3 spans 15 amino acids. CDR1 SGDLS and CDR2 YYNGEE come from the germline V gene. The V end was cut by 0 bases, the J end by 0 bases, with 9 bases between. The CDR3, as DNA: TGTGCCAGCAGCGTAGATGGGTCGTACCAAGAGACCCAGTACTTC. It codes for CASSVDGSYQETQYF.

The chain links TRBV4-1 to TRBJ1-1; D is ambiguous. The germline V gene has CDR1 MGHRA and CDR2 YSYEKL. The V end lost 1 base, the J end lost 0 bases, and 9 bases lay between the germline ends. This CDR3 is built from 15 residues. The CDR3 sequence: CASSQAHSMNTEAFF. Here the CDR3 DNA reads TGCGCCAGCAGCCAAGCGCACAGCATGAACACTGAAGCTTTCTTT.

This clone was seen once. V gene TRBV27 combines with J gene TRBJ2-7; D perhaps matches TRBD2 (5 bases). Germline CDR1 reads MNHEY; CDR2 reads SMNVEV (reference sequence). This CDR3 has 14 residues. V dropped 0 bases and J dropped 2 bases, with 8 bases sitting between them. DNA for the CDR3: TGTGCCAGCAGTTTATCCGGGAACCCCTACGAGCAGTACTTC. It translates to CASSLSGNPYEQYF.